These 4 T cell receptor beta chains originate from one sample sequenced in a study of beta chain features in type 1 diabetes. Their antigen targets remain unknown. cDNA synthesis used the whole RNA isolate, giving expressed TCRB sequences. Libraries were prepared by immunoSEQ multiplex PCR; TCRdb keeps only in-frame clonotypes and omits some of them. The sample shows about 700,000 clones, roughly 13% of them seen only once. Broader study findings: Moderate yet significant TCRB CDR3 shortening was seen in Type 1 diabetes patients in all four CD4+ subsets.

Sequencing was performed on naive CD4+ T cells from blood. The origin of the receptors is a man younger than 35 with type 1 diabetes.

The genes are TRBV5-6 and TRBJ2-3, with 7 positions matching TRBD1. The CDR3 length is 14 residues. Trimming cost V 4 bases and J 2 bases; bases outside gene matches: 4. Germline V lookup: CDR1 SGHDT, CDR2 YYEEEE. The CDR3: CASSQQGPTDTQYF. The DNA of the CDR3 is TGTGCCAGCAGCCAACAGGGGCCCACAGATACGCAGTATTTT.

This sequence joins TRBV19 and TRBJ1-2; D gene unclear. The CDR3 runs to 15 residues. Germline CDR1 and CDR2: LNHDA and SQIVND (reference sequence). Trimming removed 3 bases from V and 4 bases from J, with 15 bases in between. CDR3 amino acids: CASSIQPGGSYGYTF. The CDR3 DNA follows: TGTGCCAGTAGTATCCAGCCGGGTGGCTCCTATGGCTACACCTTC.

V is TRBV25-1 and J is TRBJ2-2, with no clear D. There are 14 residues in the CDR3. The V gene's germline CDR1 is MGHDK and CDR2 SYGVNS. V was shortened by 4 bases and J by 5 bases, with 11 bases between the two germline ends. The CDR3: CASSGTSFTGELFF. The CDR3 DNA reads as TGTGCCAGCAGTGGGACGAGTTTTACCGGGGAGCTGTTTTTT. The variable domain in full, completed from reference TRBV25-1 and TRBJ2-2, reads EADIYQTPRYLVIGTGKKITLECSQTMGHDKMYWYQQDPGMELHLIHYSYGVNSTEKGDLSSESTVSRIRTEHFPLTLESARPSHTSQYLCASSGTSFTGELFFGEGSRLTVL.

This clone was observed a few times. The chain employs TRBV2 and TRBJ2-7; D is ambiguous. The V end lost 1 base, the J end lost 1 base, and 11 bases lay between the germline ends. The CDR3 consists of 15 residues. CDR1 SNHLY and CDR2 FYNNEI come from the germline V gene. In DNA, the CDR3 is TGTGCCAGCAGTGAAGGAACCTCCGTGTCCTACGAGCAGTACTTC. Translation: CASSEGTSVSYEQYF.